The 11 T cell receptor beta chains in this list originate from one sample, sequenced in a study of cytomegalovirus exposure and HLA in healthy donors. The repertoire was sequenced with immunoSEQ multiplex PCR; TCRdb's copy has only in-frame clones and lacks some. The sample carries over 150,000 clones, about nine tenths recorded once. Sequenced input: PBMCs. Receptors were obtained from a woman between 25 and 40 years old in good health and CMV-seronegative.

V usage is TRBV11-2 and J usage is TRBJ1-2, with 7 bases matching TRBD1. Germline loops: CDR1 SGHAT, CDR2 FQNNGV. V gave up 5 bases and J gave up 4 bases; unmatched junction bases: 10. The CDR3 consists of 15 residues. The CDR3 bases are TGTGCCAGCAGCCAACCCCAACAGGGGCGCTATGGCTACACCTTC. Protein product: CASSQPQQGRYGYTF.

This chain connects TRBV7-9 to TRBJ2-7; D gene uncertain. The V end lost 6 bases, the J end lost 5 bases, and 17 bases lay between the germline ends. Germline loops: CDR1 SEHNR, CDR2 FQNEAQ (reference sequence). The CDR3 length is 14 residues. CDR3 sequence: CASRPLRLLNEQYF. Here the CDR3 DNA reads TGTGCCAGCAGGCCCTTACGTCTTCTCAACGAGCAGTACTTC.

The sample holds a few counts of this clone. The chain recombines TRBV20-1 with TRBJ1-1; D is unclear. CDR3 size: 11 residues. V lost 8 bases and J lost 1, with 8 bases in between. Per germline, CDR1 DFQATT and CDR2 SNEGSKA (reference sequence). The CDR3 loop reads CSRAGNTEAFF. In DNA form, the CDR3 reads TGCAGTCGGGCAGGGAACACTGAAGCTTTCTTT.

This clone has more than one count but fewer than ten. This chain joins TRBV2 and TRBJ2-7; D remains ambiguous. This CDR3 has 14 residues. Trimming shortened V by 5 bases and J by 0 bases, and 11 bases separated the two germline ends. The germline V gene encodes CDR1 SNHLY and CDR2 FYNNEI. CDR3 in DNA: TGTGCCAGCAGTTGGACGGAGAGCTCCTACGAGCAGTACTTC. This gives the protein CASSWTESSYEQYF. Using reference TRBV2 and TRBJ2-7 for the parts outside the CDR3, the full variable domain is EPEVTQTPSHQVTQMGQEVILRCVPISNHLYFYWYRQILGQKVEFLVSFYNNEISEKSEIFDDQFSVERPDGSNFTLKIRSTKLEDSAMYFCASSWTESSYEQYFGPGTRLTVT.

The rearrangement links TRBV5-6 to TRBJ2-2; possibly TRBD2 for D (5 bases). Germline V gene data show CDR1 as SGHDT and CDR2 as YYEEEE. Trimming took 6 bases from V and 8 from J, leaving 11 bases between them. CDR3 length equals 12 residues. The CDR3 region is CASTYGVGELFF. The CDR3 DNA reads as TGTGCCAGCACCTACGGGGTAGGGGAGCTGTTTTTT.

CDR3 region: CASSNPTGPGGETQYF. CDR3 nucleotide sequence: TGTGCCAGCAGTAACCCGACAGGGCCCGGGGGAGAGACCCAGTACTTC. The chain carries TRBV25-1 and TRBJ2-5, with a possible D match to TRBD1 (7 bases). Between the trimmed V and J ends, which lost 5 bases and 4 bases, there was a span of 20 bases. Germline V gives CDR1 MGHDK, CDR2 SYGVNS. The CDR3 totals 16 residues.

CDR3 bases: TGCGCCAGCAGCCAAGCGGGAGGGCCAACAGATACGCAGTATTTT. The encoded protein is CASSQAGGPTDTQYF. The chain joins TRBV4-3 to TRBJ2-3; 8 bases map to TRBD2. The trim removed 1 base at V and 3 bases at J, leaving 3 bases unmatched. Germline V gives CDR1 LGHNA, CDR2 YSLEER. The CDR3 extends over 15 amino acids.

Remarks on this clone: One junction end disagrees with the germline gene, perhaps due to a read error. The chain uses TRBV7-6 and TRBJ2-3; TRBD2 matches at 10 bases. The V gene's germline CDR1 is SGHVS and CDR2 FNYEAQ. The CDR3 loop spans 15 amino acids. The CDR3 nucleotides are TGTGCCAGCCGCTTAAGCGGGGGGGTTCAGGATACGCAGTATTTT. This translates into CASRLSGGVQDTQYF.

The chain recombines TRBV27 with TRBJ1-3; D is uncertain. Germline lookup yields CDR1 MNHEY and CDR2 SMNVEV (reference sequence). The CDR3 runs to 15 residues. V dropped 10 bases and J dropped 0 bases, with 16 bases sitting between them. The CDR3 nucleotides are TGTGCCACGCGGGCCAGTCCCCACTCTGGAAACACCATATATTTT. Protein product: CATRASPHSGNTIYF.

This clone was observed a single time. This chain uses TRBV29-1 with TRBJ1-1, with D hard to call. Trimming took off 4 bases at V and 1 base at J, with 7 bases between the two ends. CDR3 length: 12 amino acids. Per the germline V gene, CDR1 is SQVTM and CDR2 is ANQGSEA. CDR3 bases: TGCAGCGTTGGGTACCGGAACACTGAAGCTTTCTTT. This gives the protein CSVGYRNTEAFF.

V gene TRBV27 combines with J gene TRBJ2-7; D is perhaps TRBD1 or TRBD2 (5 bases each). The V gene lost 6 bases and the J gene lost 2 bases, with 8 bases spanning the gap. Germline V gene data show CDR1 as MNHEY and CDR2 as SMNVEV (reference sequence). The CDR3 is 12 residues long. The DNA of the CDR3 is TGTGCCAGCAGCAGGGACGCCTACGAGCAGTACTTC. It encodes CASSRDAYEQYF.